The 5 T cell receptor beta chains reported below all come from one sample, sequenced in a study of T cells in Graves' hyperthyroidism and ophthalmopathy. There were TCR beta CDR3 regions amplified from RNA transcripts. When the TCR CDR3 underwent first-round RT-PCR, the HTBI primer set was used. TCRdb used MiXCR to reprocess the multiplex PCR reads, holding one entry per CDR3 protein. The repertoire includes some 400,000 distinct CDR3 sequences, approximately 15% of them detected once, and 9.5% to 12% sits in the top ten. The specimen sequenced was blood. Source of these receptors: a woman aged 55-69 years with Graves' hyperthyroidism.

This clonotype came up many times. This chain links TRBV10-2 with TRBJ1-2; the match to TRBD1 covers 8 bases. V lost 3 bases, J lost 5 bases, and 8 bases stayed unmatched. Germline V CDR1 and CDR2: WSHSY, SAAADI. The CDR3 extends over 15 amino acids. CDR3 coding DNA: TGCGCCAGCAGTGACCCCGGACAGGGTGTATATGGCTACACCTTC. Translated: CASSDPGQGVYGYTF.

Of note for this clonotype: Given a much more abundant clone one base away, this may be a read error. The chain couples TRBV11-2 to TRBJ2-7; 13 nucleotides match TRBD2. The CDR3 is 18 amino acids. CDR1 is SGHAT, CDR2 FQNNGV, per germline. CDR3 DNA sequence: TGTGGCAGCAGCTTAGTGACTAGCGGGAGGAGGACTACGTGGGAGCAGTACTTC. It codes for CGSSLVTSGRRTTWEQYF.

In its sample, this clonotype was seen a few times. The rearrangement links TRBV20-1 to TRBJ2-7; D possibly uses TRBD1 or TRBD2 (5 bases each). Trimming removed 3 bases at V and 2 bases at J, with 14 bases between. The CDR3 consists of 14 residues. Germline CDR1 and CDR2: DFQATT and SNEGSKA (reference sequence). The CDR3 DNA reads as TGCAGTGCTAGGGGGACCTCGACGGCCTACGAGCAGTACTTC. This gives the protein CSARGTSTAYEQYF.

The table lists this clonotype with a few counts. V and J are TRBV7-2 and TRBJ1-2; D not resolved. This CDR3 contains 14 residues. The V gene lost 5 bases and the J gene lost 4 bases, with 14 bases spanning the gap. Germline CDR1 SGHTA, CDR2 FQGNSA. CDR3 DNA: TGTGCCAGCAGCCTATTACATCCGACCTATGGCTACACCTTC. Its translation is CASSLLHPTYGYTF.

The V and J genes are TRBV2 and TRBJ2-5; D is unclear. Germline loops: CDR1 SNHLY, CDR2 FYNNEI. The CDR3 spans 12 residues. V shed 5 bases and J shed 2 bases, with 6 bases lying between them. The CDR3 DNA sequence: TGTGCCAGCAGTACTCATCAAGAGACCCAGTACTTC. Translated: CASSTHQETQYF.